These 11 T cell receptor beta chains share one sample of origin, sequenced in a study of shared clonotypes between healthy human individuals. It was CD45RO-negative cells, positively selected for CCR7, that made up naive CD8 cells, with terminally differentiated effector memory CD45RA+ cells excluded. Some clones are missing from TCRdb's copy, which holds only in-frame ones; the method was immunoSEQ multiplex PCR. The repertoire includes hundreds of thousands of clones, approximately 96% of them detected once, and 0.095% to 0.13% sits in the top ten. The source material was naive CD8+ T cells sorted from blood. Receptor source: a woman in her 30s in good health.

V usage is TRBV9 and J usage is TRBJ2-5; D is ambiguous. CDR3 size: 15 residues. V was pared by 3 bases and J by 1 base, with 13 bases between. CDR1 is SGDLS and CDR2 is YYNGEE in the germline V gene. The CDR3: CASSAPGRIQETQYF. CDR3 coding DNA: TGTGCCAGCAGCGCCCCTGGGCGGATCCAAGAGACCCAGTACTTC.

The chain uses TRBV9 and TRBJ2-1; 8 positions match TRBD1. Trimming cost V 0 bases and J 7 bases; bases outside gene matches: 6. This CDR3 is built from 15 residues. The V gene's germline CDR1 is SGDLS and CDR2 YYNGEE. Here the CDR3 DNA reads TGTGCCAGCAGCGTAGTCGGGGACAGGCTGAATGAGCAGTTCTTC. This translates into CASSVVGDRLNEQFF.

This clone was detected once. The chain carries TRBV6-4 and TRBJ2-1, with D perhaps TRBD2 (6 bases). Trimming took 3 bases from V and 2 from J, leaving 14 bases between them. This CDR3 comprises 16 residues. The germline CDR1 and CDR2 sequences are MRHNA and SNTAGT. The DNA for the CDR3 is TGTGCCAGCAGTGATACTAGCTCTTGGGCCTACAATGAGCAGTTCTTC. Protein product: CASSDTSSWAYNEQFF.

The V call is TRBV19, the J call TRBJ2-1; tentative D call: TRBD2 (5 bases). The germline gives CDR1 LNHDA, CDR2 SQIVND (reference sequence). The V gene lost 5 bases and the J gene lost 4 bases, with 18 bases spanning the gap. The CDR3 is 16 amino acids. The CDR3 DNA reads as TGTGCCAGTAGTGTCAAGCGGAACCCTACATACAATGAGCAGTTCTTC. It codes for CASSVKRNPTYNEQFF.

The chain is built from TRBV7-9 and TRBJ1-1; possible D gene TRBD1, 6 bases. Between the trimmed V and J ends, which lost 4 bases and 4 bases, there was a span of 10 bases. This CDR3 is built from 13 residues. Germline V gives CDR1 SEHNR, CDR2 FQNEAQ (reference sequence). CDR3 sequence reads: CASSSSRGTEAFF. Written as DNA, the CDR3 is TGTGCCAGCAGCTCCTCCAGGGGCACTGAAGCTTTCTTT.

The CDR3 here is CASSIGGPRGYTF. The CDR3 bases are TGTGCCAGTAGTATTGGTGGGCCTCGGGGCTACACCTTC. The V gene is TRBV19, the J gene TRBJ1-2; D not resolved. The length of the CDR3 is 13 residues. Per germline, CDR1 LNHDA and CDR2 SQIVND (reference sequence). The germline V and J ends were trimmed by 3 bases and 8 bases, with 13 bases remaining between them.

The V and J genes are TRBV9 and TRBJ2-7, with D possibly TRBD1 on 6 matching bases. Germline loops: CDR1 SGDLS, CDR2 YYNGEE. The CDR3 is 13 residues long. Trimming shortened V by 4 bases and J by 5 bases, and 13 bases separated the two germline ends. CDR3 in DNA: TGTGCCAGCAGCTCAGGACAGAGGGACGAGCAGTACTTC. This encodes CASSSGQRDEQYF.

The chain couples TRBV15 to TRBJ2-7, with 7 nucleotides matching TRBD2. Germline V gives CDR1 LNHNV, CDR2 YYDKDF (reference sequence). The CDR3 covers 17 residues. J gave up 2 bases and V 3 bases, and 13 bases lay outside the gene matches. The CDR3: CATSRGRTLARTYEQYF. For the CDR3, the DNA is TGTGCCACCAGCAGGGGTCGAACACTAGCGCGAACCTACGAGCAGTACTTC. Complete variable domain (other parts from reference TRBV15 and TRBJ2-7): DAMVIQNPRYQVTQFGKPVTLSCSQTLNHNVMYWYQQKSSQAPKLLFHYYDKDFNNEADTPDNFQSRRPNTSFCFLDIRSPGLGDTAMYLCATSRGRTLARTYEQYFGPGTRLTVT.

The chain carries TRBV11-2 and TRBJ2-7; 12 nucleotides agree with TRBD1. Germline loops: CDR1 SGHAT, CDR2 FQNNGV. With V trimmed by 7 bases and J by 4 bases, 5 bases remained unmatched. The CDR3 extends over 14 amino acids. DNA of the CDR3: TGTGCCAGCACCGGGGACAGGGGGCTTTACGAGCAGTACTTC. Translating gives CASTGDRGLYEQYF.

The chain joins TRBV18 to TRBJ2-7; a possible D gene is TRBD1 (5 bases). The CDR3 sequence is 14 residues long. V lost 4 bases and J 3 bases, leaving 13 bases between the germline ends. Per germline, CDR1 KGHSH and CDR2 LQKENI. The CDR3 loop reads CASSQQDRRYEQYF. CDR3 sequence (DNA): TGTGCCAGCTCACAACAGGACCGCCGCTACGAGCAGTACTTC.

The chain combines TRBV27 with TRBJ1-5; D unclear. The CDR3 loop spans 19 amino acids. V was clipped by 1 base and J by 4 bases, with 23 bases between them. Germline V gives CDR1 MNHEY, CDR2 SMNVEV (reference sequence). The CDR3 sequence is CASSLWVREGQNGNQPQHF. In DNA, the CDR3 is TGTGCCAGCAGTTTATGGGTTAGGGAGGGCCAAAACGGTAATCAGCCCCAGCATTTT.